These 11 T cell receptor beta chains originate from one sample sequenced in a study of T cell responses to AZD1222 COVID-19 vaccine. Sequencing used immunoSEQ multiplex PCR; TCRdb keeps in-frame clones, though not all of them. The sample yields roughly 190,000 clones, approximately 90% seen once. Sample: peripheral blood, taken 28 days after the second AZD1222 dose. The receptors originated from an adult who received the AZD1222 COVID-19 vaccine.

This chain connects TRBV9 to TRBJ2-7, with D perhaps TRBD2 (6 bases). Germline V gene data show CDR1 as SGDLS and CDR2 as YYNGEE. Trimming shortened V by 0 bases and J by 4 bases, and 17 bases separated the two germline ends. The CDR3 has 16 residues. The CDR3 bases are TGTGCCAGCAGCGTAGTCCCTTTTGCAGGGAGGTACGAGCAGTACTTC. Protein sequence: CASSVVPFAGRYEQYF.

The rearrangement links TRBV5-4 to TRBJ2-3; TRBD2 matches 9 bases. J lost 5 bases, V lost 4 bases, and 11 bases had no gene match. The CDR3 sequence is 16 residues long. Germline V gene sequence: CDR1 SGHNT, CDR2 YYREEE (reference sequence). CDR3: CASSPTSGAGGDTQYF. CDR3 coding DNA: TGTGCCAGCAGCCCGACTAGCGGAGCAGGGGGAGATACGCAGTATTTT.

This clone was recorded only once. The V call is TRBV9, the J call TRBJ2-7; the D is unclear. The CDR3 covers 14 residues. The germline V and J ends were trimmed by 0 bases and 2 bases, with 9 bases remaining between them. The germline V gene has CDR1 SGDLS and CDR2 YYNGEE. The CDR3, as DNA: TGTGCCAGCAGCGTAGGAGGAAGCGCCTACGAGCAGTACTTC. Its translation is CASSVGGSAYEQYF. The full variable domain, rest sourced from reference TRBV9 and TRBJ2-7, is DSGVTQTPKHLITATGQRVTLRCSPRSGDLSVYWYQQSLDQGLQFLIQYYNGEERAKGNILERFSAQQFPDLHSELNLSSLELGDSALYFCASSVGGSAYEQYFGPGTRLTVT.

The J gene is TRBJ2-1, the V gene TRBV2; 8 bases align to TRBD2. Germline CDR1 SNHLY, CDR2 FYNNEI. The CDR3 loop spans 15 amino acids. The V and J ends lost 8 bases and 8 bases, in that order; junction bases with no gene match: 14. The CDR3 DNA follows: TGTGCCAGCCTCGAAGGTAGCGGGAAAGCTTATGAGCAGTTCTTC. Protein: CASLEGSGKAYEQFF.

V is TRBV4-1 and J is TRBJ1-2, with D unclear. There are 16 residues in the CDR3. The V gene lost 0 bases and the J gene lost 3 bases, with 14 bases spanning the gap. Germline V CDR1 and CDR2: MGHRA, YSYEKL. CDR3: CASSQEEIFGDYGYTF. CDR3 nucleotides: TGCGCCAGCAGCCAAGAGGAAATTTTTGGGGACTATGGCTACACCTTC.

The chain is built from TRBV24-1 and TRBJ2-5, with D unresolved. Germline CDR1 reads KGHDR; CDR2 reads SFDVKD. The CDR3 runs to 16 residues. Trimming left V 5 bases short and J 5 bases short, with 20 bases between. The CDR3 loop is CATSAFRTDLGETQYF. DNA of the CDR3: TGTGCCACCAGTGCTTTCCGGACCGATCTAGGGGAGACCCAGTACTTC.

The rearrangement uses TRBV30 and TRBJ2-7, with 9 bases aligning to TRBD2. CDR1 GTSNPN and CDR2 SVGIG come from the germline V gene (reference sequence). The CDR3 is made up of 14 amino acids. J gave up 6 bases and V 0 bases, and 6 bases lay outside the gene matches. The DNA of the CDR3 is TGTGCCTGGAGTGTGACTAGCGGACGGACCGAGCAGTACTTC. Translated: CAWSVTSGRTEQYF.

The table lists this clone with a few counts. The CDR3 sequence: CASSEGNTIYF. DNA for the CDR3: TGCGCCAGCAGTGAGGGAAACACCATATATTTT. J is TRBJ1-3 and V is TRBV10-2; no definite D call. The CDR3 is 11 amino acids. Germline-derived CDR1 and CDR2 are WSHSY and SAAADI. Trimming left V 2 bases short and J 4 bases short, with 0 bases between.

This chain connects TRBV9 to TRBJ1-1; TRBD1 might be the D (5 bases). The germline V and J ends were trimmed by 4 bases and 1 base, with 11 bases remaining between them. CDR3 size: 14 residues. Per the germline V gene, CDR1 is SGDLS and CDR2 is YYNGEE. The CDR3 loop is CASSPITGNTEAFF. The CDR3 DNA is TGTGCCAGCAGCCCTATTACAGGGAACACTGAAGCTTTCTTT. The whole variable domain, remainder taken from reference TRBV9 and TRBJ1-1, is DSGVTQTPKHLITATGQRVTLRCSPRSGDLSVYWYQQSLDQGLQFLIQYYNGEERAKGNILERFSAQQFPDLHSELNLSSLELGDSALYFCASSPITGNTEAFFGQGTRLTVV.

The rearrangement uses TRBV10-1 and TRBJ1-1; TRBD1 aligns across 8 bases. Germline V gene lookup returns CDR1 WNHNN and CDR2 SYGVQD (reference sequence). V shed 5 bases and J 4 bases; nucleotides not matched to a gene: 6. The length of the CDR3 is 14 residues. CDR3 DNA sequence: TGCGCCAGCAGTACAGGGGGTGTGGGCACTGAAGCTTTCTTT. This gives the protein CASSTGGVGTEAFF.

About this clone: The same CDR3 is also encoded by other DNA sequences in this sample. The chain couples TRBV6-2 or TRBV6-3 to TRBJ1-2, with TRBD1 identical over 10 bases. V was pared by 0 bases and J by 5 bases, with 3 bases of the junction left unmatched. Germline CDR1 reads MNHEY; CDR2 reads SVGEGT. CDR3 size: 15 residues. The CDR3 loop is CASSYSKGQGYGYTF. In nucleotides, the CDR3 is TGTGCCAGCAGTTACTCGAAGGGACAGGGGTATGGCTACACCTTC.